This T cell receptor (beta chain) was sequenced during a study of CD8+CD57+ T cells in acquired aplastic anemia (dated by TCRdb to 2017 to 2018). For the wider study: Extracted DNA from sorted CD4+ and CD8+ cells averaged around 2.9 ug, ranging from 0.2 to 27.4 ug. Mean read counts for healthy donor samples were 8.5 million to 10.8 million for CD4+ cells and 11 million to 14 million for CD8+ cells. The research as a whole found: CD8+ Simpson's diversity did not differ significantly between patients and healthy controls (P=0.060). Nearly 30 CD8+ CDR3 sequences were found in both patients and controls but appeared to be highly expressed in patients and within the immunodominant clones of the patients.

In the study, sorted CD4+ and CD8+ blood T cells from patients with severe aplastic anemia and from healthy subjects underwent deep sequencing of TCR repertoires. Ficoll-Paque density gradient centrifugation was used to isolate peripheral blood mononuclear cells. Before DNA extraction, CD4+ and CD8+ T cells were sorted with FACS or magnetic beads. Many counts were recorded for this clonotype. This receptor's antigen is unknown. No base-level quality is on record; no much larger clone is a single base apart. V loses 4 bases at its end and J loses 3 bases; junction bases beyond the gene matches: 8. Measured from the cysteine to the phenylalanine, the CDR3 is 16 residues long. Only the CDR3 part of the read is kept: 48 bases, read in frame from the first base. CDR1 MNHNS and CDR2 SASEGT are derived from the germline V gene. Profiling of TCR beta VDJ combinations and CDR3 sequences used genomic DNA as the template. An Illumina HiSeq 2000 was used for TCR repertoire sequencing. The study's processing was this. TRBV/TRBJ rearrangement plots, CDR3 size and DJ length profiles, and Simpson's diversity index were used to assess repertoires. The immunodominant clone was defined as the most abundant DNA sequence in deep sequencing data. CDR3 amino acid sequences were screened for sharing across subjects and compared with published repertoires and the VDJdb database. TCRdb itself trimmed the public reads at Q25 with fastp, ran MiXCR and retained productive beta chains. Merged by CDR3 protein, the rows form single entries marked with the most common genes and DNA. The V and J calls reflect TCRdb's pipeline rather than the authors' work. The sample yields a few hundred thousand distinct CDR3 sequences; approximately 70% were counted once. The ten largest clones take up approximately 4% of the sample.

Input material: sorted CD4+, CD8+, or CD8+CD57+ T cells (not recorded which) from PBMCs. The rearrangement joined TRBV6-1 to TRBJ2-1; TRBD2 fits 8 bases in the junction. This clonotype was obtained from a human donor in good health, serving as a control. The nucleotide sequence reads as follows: TGTGCCAGCAGTGGCCCGACGAGCGGGGGCTACAATGAGCAGTTCTTC. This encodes CASSGPTSGGYNEQFF.